The TCR beta chain under discussion was sequenced for a study of blood T cell repertoires in COVID-19. Looking at the study overall: Researchers got acute and convalescent COVID-19 samples from the United States, Italy and Spain. PBMCs, B-cell-depleted T cells, or T cells provided the cDNA or gDNA that made up the material.

Germline loops: CDR1 SGHRS, CDR2 YFSETQ. V lost 3 bases and J lost 3, with 15 bases in between. The length of the CDR3 is 16 residues. Per the authors' pipeline: Amplification of reference gene primers was used by the study to estimate nucleated cell counts. The repertoire was sequenced with immunoSEQ multiplex PCR; TCRdb's copy has only in-frame clones and lacks some. Clone size and V and J calls were adopted from that table, with D and trimming inferred from the DNA. This sample yields approximately 350,000 clones, of which about four fifths are seen a single time; about 2.7% belongs to the top ten.

This TCR was recovered from a man aged 25 to 40 with active or convalescent COVID-19. V is TRBV5-1 and J is TRBJ2-2, with a weak D call TRBD1 (5 bases). Specimen: peripheral blood. For the CDR3, the DNA is TGCGCCAGCAGCTGGGCAGGGCTCGGTGACACCGGGGAGCTGTTTTTT. Translation: CASSWAGLGDTGELFF. The variable domain in full, completed from reference TRBV5-1 and TRBJ2-2, reads KAGVTQTPRYLIKTRGQQVTLSCSPISGHRSVSWYQQTPGQGLQFLFEYFSETQRNKGNFPGRFSGRQFSNSRSEMNVSTLELGDSALYLCASSWAGLGDTGELFFGEGSRLTVL.